Sequencing of this T cell receptor beta chain was carried out in a study of blood T cell repertoires in COVID-19. The wider study: T cells, B-cell-depleted T cells, or PBMCs provided the cDNA or gDNA that served as material.

The CDR3 is made up of 16 amino acids. Germline-derived CDR1 and CDR2 are MNHEY and SMNVEV (reference sequence). Deletions cut 2 bases from V and 7 bases from J, with 17 bases between. Profiled with immunoSEQ multiplex PCR; TCRdb holds only in-frame clones, not every one. The sample lists approximately 170,000 clones; around 86% were seen once. The material sequenced was peripheral blood. The V and J genes are TRBV27 and TRBJ1-4, with D perhaps matching TRBD1 (6 bases). The sequence was collected from a woman over 75 with COVID-19, enrolled during active disease. CDR3 in DNA: TGTGCCAGCAGTTTAAACGGACAGTTCGTAGGTGAAAAACTGTTTTTT. Its protein is CASSLNGQFVGEKLFF. The complete variable domain, with remaining parts taken from reference TRBV27 and TRBJ1-4, reads EAQVTQNPRYLITVTGKKLTVTCSQNMNHEYMSWYRQDPGLGLRQIYYSMNVEVTDKGDVPEGYKVSRKEKRNFPLILESPSPNQTSLYFCASSLNGQFVGEKLFFGSGTQLSVL.